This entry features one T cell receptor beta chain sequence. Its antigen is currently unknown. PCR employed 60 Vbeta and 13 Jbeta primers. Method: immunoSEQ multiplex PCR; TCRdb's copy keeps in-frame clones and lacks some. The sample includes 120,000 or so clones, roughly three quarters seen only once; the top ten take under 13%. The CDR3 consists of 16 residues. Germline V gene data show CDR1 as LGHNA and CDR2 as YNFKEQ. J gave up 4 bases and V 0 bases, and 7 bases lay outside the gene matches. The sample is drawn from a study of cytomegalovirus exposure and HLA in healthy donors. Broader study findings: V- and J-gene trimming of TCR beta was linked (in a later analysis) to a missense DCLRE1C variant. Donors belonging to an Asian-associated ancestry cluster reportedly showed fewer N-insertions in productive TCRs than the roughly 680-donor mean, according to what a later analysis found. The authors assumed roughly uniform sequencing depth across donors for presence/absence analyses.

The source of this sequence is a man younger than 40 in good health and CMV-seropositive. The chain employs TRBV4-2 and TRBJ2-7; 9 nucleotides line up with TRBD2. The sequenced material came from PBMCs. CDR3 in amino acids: CASSQDRSGSWYEQYF. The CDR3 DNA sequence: TGTGCCAGCAGCCAAGATCGTAGCGGGAGTTGGTACGAGCAGTACTTC.